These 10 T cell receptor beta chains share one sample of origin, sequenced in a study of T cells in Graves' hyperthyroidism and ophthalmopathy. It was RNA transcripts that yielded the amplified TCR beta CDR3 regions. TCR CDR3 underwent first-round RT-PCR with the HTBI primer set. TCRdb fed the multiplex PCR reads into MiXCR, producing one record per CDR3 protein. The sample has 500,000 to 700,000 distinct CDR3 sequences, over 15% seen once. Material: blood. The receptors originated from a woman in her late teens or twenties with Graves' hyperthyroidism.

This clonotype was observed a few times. The CDR3 nucleotides read TGTGCCAGCTCTTTCGGGACAGCCAACAATCAGCCCCAGCATTTT. It encodes CASSFGTANNQPQHF. The V gene is TRBV18, the J gene TRBJ1-5, with 7 nucleotides matching TRBD1. V shed 6 bases, J shed 3 bases, and the junction held 8 bases outside the gene matches. This CDR3 comprises 15 residues. In germline, CDR1 is KGHSH, CDR2 LQKENI.

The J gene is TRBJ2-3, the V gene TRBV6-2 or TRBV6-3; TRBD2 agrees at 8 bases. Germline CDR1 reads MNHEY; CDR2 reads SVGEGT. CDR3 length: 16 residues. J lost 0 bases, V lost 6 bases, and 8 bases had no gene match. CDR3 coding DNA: TGTGCCAGCAGACTCCCTCGGGGGGGAAGCACAGATACGCAGTATTTT. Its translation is CASRLPRGGSTDTQYF.

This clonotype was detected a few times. The chain's CDR3 is CATSDSPDRGSGYTF. The CDR3 DNA sequence: TGTGCCACCAGTGACTCCCCGGACAGGGGTAGTGGCTACACCTTC. The chain is built from TRBV24-1 and TRBJ1-2, with 9 bases that match TRBD1. With V trimmed by 4 bases and J by 7 bases, 9 bases remained unmatched. The CDR3 contains 15 residues. Germline values: CDR1 KGHDR, CDR2 SFDVKD.

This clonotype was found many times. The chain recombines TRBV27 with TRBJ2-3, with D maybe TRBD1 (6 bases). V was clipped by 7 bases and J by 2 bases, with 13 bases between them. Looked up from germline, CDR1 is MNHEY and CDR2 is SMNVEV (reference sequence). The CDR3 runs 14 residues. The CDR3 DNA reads TGTGCCAGCACCCAAGGACAGTTCACAGATACGCAGTATTTT. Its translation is CASTQGQFTDTQYF.

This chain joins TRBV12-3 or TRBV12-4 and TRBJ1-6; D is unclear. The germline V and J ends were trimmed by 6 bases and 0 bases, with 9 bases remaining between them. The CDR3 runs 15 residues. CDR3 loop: CASRAFSSYNSPLHF. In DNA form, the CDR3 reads TGTGCCAGCAGGGCTTTCAGCTCCTATAATTCACCCCTCCACTTT.

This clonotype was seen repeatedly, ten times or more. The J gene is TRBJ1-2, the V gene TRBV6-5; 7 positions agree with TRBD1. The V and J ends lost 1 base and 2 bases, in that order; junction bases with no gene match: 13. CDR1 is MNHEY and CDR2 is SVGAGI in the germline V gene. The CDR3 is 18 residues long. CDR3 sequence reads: CASSYWWSRGGMNYGYTF. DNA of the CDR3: TGTGCCAGCAGTTACTGGTGGTCCAGGGGGGGAATGAACTATGGCTACACCTTC.

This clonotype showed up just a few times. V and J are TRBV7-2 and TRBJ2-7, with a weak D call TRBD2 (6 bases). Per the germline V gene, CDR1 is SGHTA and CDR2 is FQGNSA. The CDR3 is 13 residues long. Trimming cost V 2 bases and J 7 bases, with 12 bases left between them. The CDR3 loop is CASSLIPGREQYF. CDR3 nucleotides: TGTGCCAGCAGCTTAATTCCGGGGAGGGAGCAGTACTTC.

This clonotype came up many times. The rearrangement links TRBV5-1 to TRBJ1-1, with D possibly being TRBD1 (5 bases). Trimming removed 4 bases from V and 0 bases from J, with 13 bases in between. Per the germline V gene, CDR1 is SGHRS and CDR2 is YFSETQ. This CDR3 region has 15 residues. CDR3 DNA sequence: TGCGCCAGCAGCACGGGACTGAGCATGAACACTGAAGCTTTCTTT. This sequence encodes CASSTGLSMNTEAFF.

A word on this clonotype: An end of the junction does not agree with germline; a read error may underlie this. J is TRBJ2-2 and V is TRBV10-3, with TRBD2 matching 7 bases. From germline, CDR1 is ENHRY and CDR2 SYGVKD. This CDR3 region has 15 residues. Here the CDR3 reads CATSVRAGRTGELFF. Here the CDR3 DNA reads TGTGCCACCAGTGTAAGAGCGGGACGCACCGGGGAGCTGTTTTTT.

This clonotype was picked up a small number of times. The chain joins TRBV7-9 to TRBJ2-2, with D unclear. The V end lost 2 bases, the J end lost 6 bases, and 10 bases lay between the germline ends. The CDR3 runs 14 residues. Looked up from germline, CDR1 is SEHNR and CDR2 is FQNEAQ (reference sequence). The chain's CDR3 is CASSLFVSAGELFF. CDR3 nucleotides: TGTGCCAGCAGCTTATTCGTAAGCGCCGGGGAGCTGTTTTTT. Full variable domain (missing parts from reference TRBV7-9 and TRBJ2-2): DTGVSQNPRHKITKRGQNVTFRCDPISEHNRLYWYRQTLGQGPEFLTYFQNEAQLEKSRLLSDRFSAERPKGSFSTLEIQRTEQGDSAMYLCASSLFVSAGELFFGEGSRLTVL.